One T cell receptor beta chain is described in this entry. This record comes from a study of shared clonotypes between healthy human individuals. Cells designated naive CD8 were CD45RO-negative and were positively selected for CCR7, with terminally differentiated effector memory CD45RA+ cells excluded. This CDR3 comprises 12 residues. The V gene's germline CDR1 is MNHEY and CDR2 SVGAGI. Trimming shortened V by 4 bases and J by 8 bases, and 11 bases separated the two germline ends. Genomic DNA belonging to each subset was distributed in equal measure over several immunoSEQ plates. Roughly 30,000 T cell genomes (around 200 ng DNA) went into each sorted-subset replicate. The table came from immunoSEQ multiplex PCR; TCRdb's copy has only in-frame clones and leaves some out. This repertoire shows more than 550,000 clones, about 92% found once; its top ten account for about a quarter.

The sequence derives from a man aged 30 to 39 in good health. J is TRBJ1-1 and V is TRBV6-5; D perhaps matches TRBD1 (6 bases). The sample was naive CD8+ T cells sorted from blood. Here the CDR3 DNA reads TGTGCCAGCAGTTCAATGACAGGCGAAGCTTTCTTT. Amino acid sequence: CASSSMTGEAFF.